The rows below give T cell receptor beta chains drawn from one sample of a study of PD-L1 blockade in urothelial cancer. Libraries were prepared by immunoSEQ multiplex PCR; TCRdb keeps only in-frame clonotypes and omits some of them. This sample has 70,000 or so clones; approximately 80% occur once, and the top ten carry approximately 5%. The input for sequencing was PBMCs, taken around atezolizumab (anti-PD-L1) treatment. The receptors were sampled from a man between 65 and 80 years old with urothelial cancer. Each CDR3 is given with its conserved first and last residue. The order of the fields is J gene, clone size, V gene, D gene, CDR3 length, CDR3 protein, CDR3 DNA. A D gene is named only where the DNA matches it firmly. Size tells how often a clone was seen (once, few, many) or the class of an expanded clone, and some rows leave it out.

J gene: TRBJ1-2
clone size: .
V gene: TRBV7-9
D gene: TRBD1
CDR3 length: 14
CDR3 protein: CASRQGGPNYGYTF
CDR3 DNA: TGTGCCAGCCGACAGGGGGGACCGAACTATGGCTACACCTTC

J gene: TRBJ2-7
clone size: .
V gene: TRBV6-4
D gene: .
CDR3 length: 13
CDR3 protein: CASSAGHSDEQYF
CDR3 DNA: TGTGCCAGCAGTGCTGGTCACTCGGACGAGCAGTACTTC

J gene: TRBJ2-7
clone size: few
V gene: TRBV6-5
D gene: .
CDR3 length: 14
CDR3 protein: CASNKQGRLYEQYF
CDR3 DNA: TGTGCCAGCAACAAACAGGGGAGGCTCTACGAGCAGTACTTC

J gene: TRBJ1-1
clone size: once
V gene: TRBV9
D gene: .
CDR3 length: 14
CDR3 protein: CASSVSDFNTEAFF
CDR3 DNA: TGTGCCAGCAGCGTATCTGACTTTAACACTGAAGCTTTCTTT

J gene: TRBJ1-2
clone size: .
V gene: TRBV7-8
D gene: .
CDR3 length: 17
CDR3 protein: CASSLDSPGRGLYGYTF
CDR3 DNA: TGTGCCAGCAGCTTAGATTCCCCGGGTCGCGGATTATATGGCTACACCTTC

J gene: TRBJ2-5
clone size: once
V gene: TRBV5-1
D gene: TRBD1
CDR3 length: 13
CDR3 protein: CASSPQGVETQYF
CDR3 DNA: TGCGCCAGCAGCCCACAGGGGGTCGAGACCCAGTACTTC

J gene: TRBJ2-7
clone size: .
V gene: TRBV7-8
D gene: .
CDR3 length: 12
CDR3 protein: CASSFRGYEQYF
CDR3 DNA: TGTGCCAGCAGCTTCCGGGGGTACGAGCAGTACTTC

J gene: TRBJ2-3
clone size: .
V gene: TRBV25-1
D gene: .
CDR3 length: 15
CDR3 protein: CASSDARDHTDTQYF
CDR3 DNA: TGTGCCAGCAGTGATGCCAGGGATCATACAGATACGCAGTATTTT

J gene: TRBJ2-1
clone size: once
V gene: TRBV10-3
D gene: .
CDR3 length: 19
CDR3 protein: CAISGTRDSSGGGLNEQFF
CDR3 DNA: TGTGCCATCAGTGGGACACGGGACTCCTCAGGGGGTGGCTTAAATGAGCAGTTCTTC

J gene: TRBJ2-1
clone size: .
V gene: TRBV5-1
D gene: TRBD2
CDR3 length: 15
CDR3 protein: CASSLAGSSYNEQFF
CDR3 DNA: TGCGCCAGCAGCTTAGCGGGGAGCTCCTACAATGAGCAGTTCTTC

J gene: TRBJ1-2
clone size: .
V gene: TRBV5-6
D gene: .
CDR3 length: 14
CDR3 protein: CASTPGGLDYGYTF
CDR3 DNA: TGTGCCAGCACCCCCGGGGGGCTCGACTATGGCTACACCTTC

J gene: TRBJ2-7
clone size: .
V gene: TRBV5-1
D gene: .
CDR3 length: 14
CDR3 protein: CASSPSAGMREQYF
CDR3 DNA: TGCGCCAGCAGCCCCTCAGCGGGTATGCGGGAGCAGTACTTC

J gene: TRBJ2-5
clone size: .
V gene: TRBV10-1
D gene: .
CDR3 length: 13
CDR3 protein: CASSTGSQETQYF
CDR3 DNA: TGCGCCAGCAGCACTGGTTCTCAAGAGACCCAGTACTTC

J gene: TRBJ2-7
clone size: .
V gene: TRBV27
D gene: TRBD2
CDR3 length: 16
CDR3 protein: CASSLRGGLPMGEQYF
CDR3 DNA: TGTGCCAGCAGTCTACGGGGGGGACTCCCTATGGGGGAGCAGTACTTC

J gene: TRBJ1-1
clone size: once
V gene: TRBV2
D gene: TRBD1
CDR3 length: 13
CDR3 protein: CASNLGQYTEAFF
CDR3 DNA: TGTGCCAGCAATTTGGGACAGTACACTGAGGCTTTCTTT

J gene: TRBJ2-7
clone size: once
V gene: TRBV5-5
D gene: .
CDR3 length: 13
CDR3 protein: CASSLSTVYEQYF
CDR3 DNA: TGTGCCAGCAGCTTGTCGACTGTATACGAGCAGTACTTC

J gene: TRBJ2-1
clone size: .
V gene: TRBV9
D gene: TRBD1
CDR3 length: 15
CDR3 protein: CASSPRTGAHNEQFF
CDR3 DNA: TGTGCCAGCAGCCCCCGGACAGGGGCCCACAATGAGCAGTTCTTC

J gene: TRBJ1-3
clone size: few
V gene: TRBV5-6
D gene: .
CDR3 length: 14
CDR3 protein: CASSNRWSGNTIYF
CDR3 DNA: TGTGCCAGCAGCAACAGGTGGTCTGGAAACACCATATATTTT

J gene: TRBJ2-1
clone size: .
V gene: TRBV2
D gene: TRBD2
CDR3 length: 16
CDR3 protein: CASSEGTSGFYNEQFF
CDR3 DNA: TGTGCCAGCAGTGAGGGGACTAGCGGTTTCTACAATGAGCAGTTCTTC

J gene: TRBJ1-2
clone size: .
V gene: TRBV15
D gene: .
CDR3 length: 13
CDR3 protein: CATNPGIDYGYTF
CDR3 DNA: TGTGCCACCAACCCAGGTATAGACTATGGCTACACCTTC

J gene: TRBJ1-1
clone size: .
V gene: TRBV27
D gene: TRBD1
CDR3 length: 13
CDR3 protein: CATWTGTNTEAFF
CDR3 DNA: TGTGCCACCTGGACAGGGACGAACACTGAAGCTTTCTTT

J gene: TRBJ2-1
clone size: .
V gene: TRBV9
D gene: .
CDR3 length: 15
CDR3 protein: CASSGFLGGVNEQFF
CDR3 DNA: TGTGCCAGCAGCGGTTTTTTGGGGGGAGTGAATGAGCAGTTCTTC

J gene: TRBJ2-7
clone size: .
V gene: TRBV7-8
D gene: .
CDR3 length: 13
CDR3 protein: CASSLVQEFEQYF
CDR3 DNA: TGTGCCAGCAGCTTAGTTCAGGAATTCGAGCAGTACTTC

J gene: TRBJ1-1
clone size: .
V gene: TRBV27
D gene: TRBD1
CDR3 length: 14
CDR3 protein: CASKQGQANTEAFF
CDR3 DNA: TGTGCCAGCAAGCAAGGACAGGCGAACACTGAAGCTTTCTTT

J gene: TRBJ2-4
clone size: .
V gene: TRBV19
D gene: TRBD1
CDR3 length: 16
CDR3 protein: CASSILTGNAKNIQYF
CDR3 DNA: TGTGCCAGTAGTATTCTGACAGGGAACGCCAAAAACATTCAGTACTTC

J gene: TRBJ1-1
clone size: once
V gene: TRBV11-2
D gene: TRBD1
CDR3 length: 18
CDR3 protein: CASSLDGGTGRKNTEAFF
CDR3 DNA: TGTGCCAGCAGCTTAGACGGAGGGACAGGGAGGAAGAACACTGAAGCTTTCTTT

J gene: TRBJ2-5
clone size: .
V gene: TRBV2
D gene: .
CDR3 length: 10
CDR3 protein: CASRRETQYF
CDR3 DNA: TGTGCCAGCAGGAGGGAGACCCAGTACTTC

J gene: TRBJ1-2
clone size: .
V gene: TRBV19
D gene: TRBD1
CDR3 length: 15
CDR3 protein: CASSIRDRVNYGYTF
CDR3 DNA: TGTGCCAGTAGTATACGGGACAGGGTTAACTATGGCTACACCTTC

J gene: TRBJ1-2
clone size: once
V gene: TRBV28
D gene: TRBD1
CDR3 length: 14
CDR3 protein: CASSLLGQVYGYTF
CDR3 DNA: TGTGCCAGCAGTTTATTGGGACAGGTCTATGGCTACACCTTC

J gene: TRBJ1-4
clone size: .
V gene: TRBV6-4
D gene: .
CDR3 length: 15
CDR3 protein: CASSDSTTTNEKLFF
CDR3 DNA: TGTGCCAGCAGTGACTCGACAACAACTAATGAAAAACTGTTTTTT

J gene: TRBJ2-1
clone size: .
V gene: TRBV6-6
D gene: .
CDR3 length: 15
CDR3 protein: CASSLSEGVMNEQFF
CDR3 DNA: TGTGCCAGCAGTTTAAGTGAGGGTGTGATGAATGAGCAGTTCTTC

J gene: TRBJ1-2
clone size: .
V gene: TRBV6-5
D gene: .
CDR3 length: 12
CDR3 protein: CASGSTIYGYTF
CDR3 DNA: TGTGCCAGCGGCAGTACCATCTATGGCTACACCTTC

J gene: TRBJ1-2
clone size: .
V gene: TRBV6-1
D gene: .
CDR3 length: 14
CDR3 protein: CASSESGRSVGYTF
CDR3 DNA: TGTGCCAGCAGTGAAAGCGGCAGGTCTGTGGGCTACACCTTC

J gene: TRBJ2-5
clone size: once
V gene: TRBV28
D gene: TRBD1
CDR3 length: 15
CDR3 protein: CASSSHRGVQETQYF
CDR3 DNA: TGTGCCAGCAGTTCCCACAGGGGGGTCCAAGAGACCCAGTACTTC

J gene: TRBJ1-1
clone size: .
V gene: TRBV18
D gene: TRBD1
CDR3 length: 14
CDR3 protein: CASSPGGQTEGAFF
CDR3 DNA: TGTGCCAGCTCACCCGGGGGACAGACCGAGGGAGCTTTCTTT

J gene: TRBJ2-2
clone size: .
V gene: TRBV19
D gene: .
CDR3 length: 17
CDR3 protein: CASSILGLSPDTGELFF
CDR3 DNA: TGTGCCAGTAGTATATTGGGACTTAGCCCCGACACCGGGGAGCTGTTTTTT

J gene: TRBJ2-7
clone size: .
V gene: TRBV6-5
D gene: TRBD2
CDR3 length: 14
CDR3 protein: CASSPGRRSYEQYF
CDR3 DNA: TGTGCCAGCAGTCCCGGGAGGAGGTCCTACGAGCAGTACTTC

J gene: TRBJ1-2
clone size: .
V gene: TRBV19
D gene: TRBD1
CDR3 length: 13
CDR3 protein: CASSASTGEGYTF
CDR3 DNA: TGTGCCAGTAGTGCCTCGACAGGGGAGGGCTACACCTTC

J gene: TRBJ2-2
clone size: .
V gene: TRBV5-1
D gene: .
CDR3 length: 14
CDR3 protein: CASNLLAETGELFF
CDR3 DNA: TGCGCCAGCAACCTATTAGCCGAAACCGGGGAGCTGTTTTTT

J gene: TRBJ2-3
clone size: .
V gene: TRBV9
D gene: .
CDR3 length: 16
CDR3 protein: CASSVGASSGTDTQYF
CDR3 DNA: TGTGCCAGCAGCGTAGGAGCTAGCAGCGGCACAGATACGCAGTATTTT

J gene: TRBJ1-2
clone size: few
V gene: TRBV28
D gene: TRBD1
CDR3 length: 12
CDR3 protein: CASTDRYYGYTF
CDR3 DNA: TGTGCCAGCACGGACAGGTACTATGGCTACACCTTC

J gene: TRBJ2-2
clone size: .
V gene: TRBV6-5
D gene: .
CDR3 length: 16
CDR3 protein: CASSYSGHRKGGELFF
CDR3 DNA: TGTGCCAGCAGTTACTCGGGACACAGGAAGGGTGGGGAGCTGTTTTTT

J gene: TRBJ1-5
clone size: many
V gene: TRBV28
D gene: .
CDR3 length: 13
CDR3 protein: CASTPTGVQPQHF
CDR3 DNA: TGTGCCAGCACCCCCACGGGGGTACAGCCCCAGCATTTT

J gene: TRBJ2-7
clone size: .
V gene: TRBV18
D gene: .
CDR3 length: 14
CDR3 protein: CASSPPGAAYEQYF
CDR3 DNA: TGTGCCAGCTCACCGCCAGGGGCGGCTTACGAGCAGTACTTC

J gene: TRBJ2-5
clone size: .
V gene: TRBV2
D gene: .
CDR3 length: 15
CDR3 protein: CASSEGPGAKETQYF
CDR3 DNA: TGTGCCAGCAGTGAGGGTCCAGGGGCGAAGGAGACCCAGTACTTC

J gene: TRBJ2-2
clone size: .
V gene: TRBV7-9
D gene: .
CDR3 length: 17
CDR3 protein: CASSPVATPKNTGELFF
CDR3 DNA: TGTGCCAGCAGCCCCGTGGCGACACCTAAGAACACCGGGGAGCTGTTTTTT

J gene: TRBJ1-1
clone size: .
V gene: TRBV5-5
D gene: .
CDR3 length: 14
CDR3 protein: CASSLTNQNTEAFF
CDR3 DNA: TGTGCCAGCAGCTTGACAAATCAGAACACTGAAGCTTTCTTT

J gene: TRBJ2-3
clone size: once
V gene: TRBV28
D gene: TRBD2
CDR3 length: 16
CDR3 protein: CASMLTAGGRADTQYF
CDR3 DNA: TGTGCCAGCATGCTCACGGCGGGAGGGCGGGCAGATACGCAGTATTTT

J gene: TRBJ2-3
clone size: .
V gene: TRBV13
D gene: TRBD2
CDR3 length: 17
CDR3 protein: CASSLRTSAKYTDTQYF
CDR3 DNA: TGTGCCAGCAGCTTACGGACTAGCGCTAAATACACAGATACGCAGTATTTT

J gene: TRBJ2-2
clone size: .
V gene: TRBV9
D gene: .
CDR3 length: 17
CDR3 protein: CASSVVGGVANTGELFF
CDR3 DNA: TGTGCCAGCAGCGTAGTAGGGGGGGTTGCGAACACCGGGGAGCTGTTTTTT

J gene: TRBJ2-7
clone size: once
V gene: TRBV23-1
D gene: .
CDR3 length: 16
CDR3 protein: CASSQSRGGYLDEQYF
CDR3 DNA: TGCGCCAGCAGTCAATCCCGTGGCGGGTATCTAGACGAGCAGTACTTC